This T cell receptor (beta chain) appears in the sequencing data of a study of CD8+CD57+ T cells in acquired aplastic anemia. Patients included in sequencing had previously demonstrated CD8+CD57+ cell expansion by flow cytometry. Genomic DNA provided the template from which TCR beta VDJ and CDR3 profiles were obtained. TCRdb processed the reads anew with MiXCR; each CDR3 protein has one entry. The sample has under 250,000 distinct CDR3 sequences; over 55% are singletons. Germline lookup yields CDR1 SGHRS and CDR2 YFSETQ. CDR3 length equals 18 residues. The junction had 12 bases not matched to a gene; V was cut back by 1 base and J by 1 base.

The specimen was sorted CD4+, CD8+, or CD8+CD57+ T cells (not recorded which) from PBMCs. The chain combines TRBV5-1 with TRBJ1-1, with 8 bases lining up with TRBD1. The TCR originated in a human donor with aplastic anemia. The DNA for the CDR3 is TGCGCCAGCAGCTTGCGGGACAGGACTGCGTTGAGGAACACTGAAGCTTTCTTT. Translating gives CASSLRDRTALRNTEAFF.